Each of the 29 T cell receptor beta chains below was sequenced from the same sample in a study of tumor-infiltrating lymphocytes in primary liver carcinoma. Co-extracted RNA and DNA came from 20-30 mg of unsorted bulk tissue. A primer matching the constant region was used to make TCR beta cDNA from 450 to 550 ng of total RNA. What produced the TCR beta libraries was three nested multiplex PCR rounds using slightly modified ARM-PCR. Each of the first two PCR rounds ran approximately 11 cycles with TRBV1-TRBV30 forward and C-beta reverse primers. In TCRdb, the multiplex PCR reads were re-called with MiXCR into one record per CDR3 protein. The profile covers roughly 53,000 distinct CDR3 sequences, with about three quarters appearing a single time and approximately 25% taken by the ten largest. Sequencing input: liver tumor tissue from sampling region 2. The subset here: tumor region T2, inferior pole. These receptors were taken from a man between 40 and 49 years old with primary liver carcinoma and hepatitis B virus infection.

With regard to this clonotype: The DNA is left out, because the CDR3 cannot be placed on it with certainty; the CDR3 is given as TCRdb lists it. V usage is TRBV12-3 or TRBV12-4 and J usage is TRBJ2-1; TRBD1, the table's D call, was not compared with the DNA. The CDR3 has 15 residues if both end residues are counted. The CDR3 sequence is CASSFGRGNYNERFF.

To note about this clonotype: Its ends do not fully match the called genes, so a read error is possible. The chain links TRBV13 to TRBJ2-2; no reliable D call. This CDR3 comprises 15 residues. Germline assignment: CDR1 PRHDT and CDR2 FYEKMQ (reference sequence). This CDR3 reads CASSFVSVNTEELFF. CDR3 coding DNA: TGTGCCAGCAGCTTCGTCAGTGTGAACACCGAGGAGCTGTTTTTT.

Concerning this clonotype itself: A read error may account for a junction end that differs from germline. The chain uses TRBV6-5 and TRBJ1-1, with 9 bases that match TRBD1. Germline lookup yields CDR1 MNHEY and CDR2 SVGAGI. The CDR3 loop spans 15 amino acids. The CDR3 is CASSYARDRAPKDSF. CDR3 nucleotides: TGTGCCAGCAGTTACGCCCGGGACAGGGCCCCAAAAGATTCCTTT.

This clonotype was detected many times. The rearrangement uses TRBV12-3 or TRBV12-4 and TRBJ2-7; 9 positions agree with TRBD1. The ends lost 2 bases at V and 6 bases at J; junction bases unmatched: 8. CDR3 length: 15 residues. The CDR3: CASSLRTGGESEQYF. The CDR3 DNA reads as TGTGCCAGCAGTTTAAGAACAGGGGGCGAGTCCGAGCAGTACTTC.

As concerns this clonotype: This could be a read error, since a much larger clone is one nucleotide away. The chain employs TRBV28 and TRBJ1-5; TRBD1 matches 8 bases. There are 15 residues in the CDR3. Germline-derived CDR1 and CDR2 are MDHEN and SYDVKM. CDR3 amino acids: CTSSPPGGFNQPQHF. The CDR3 DNA is TGTACCAGCAGTCCTCCAGGGGGCTTCAATCAGCCCCAGCATTTT.

Turning to this clonotype: A much larger clone is a single base away; this may be a read error. The chain recombines TRBV5-1 with TRBJ2-3; D not certain. Deletions cut 4 bases from V and 2 bases from J, with 14 bases between. This CDR3 comprises 15 residues. Germline V CDR1 and CDR2: SGHRS, YFSETQ. As DNA, the CDR3 is TGCGCCAGCAGCATGGGCTCTGGTCACACAGATACGCAGTATTTT. This translates into CASSMGSGHTDTQYF. Using reference TRBV5-1 and TRBJ2-3 for the parts outside the CDR3, the full variable domain is KAGVTQTPRYLIKTRGQQVTLSCSPISGHRSVSWYQQTPGQGLQFLFEYFSETQRNKGNFPGRFSGRQFSNSRSEMNVSTLELGDSALYLCASSMGSGHTDTQYFGPGTRLTVL.

Details on this clonotype: One junction end does not reproduce the germline sequence, and a read error may be involved. The rearrangement links TRBV6-1 to TRBJ1-5; D call uncertain. Germline V lookup: CDR1 MNHNS, CDR2 SASEGT. CDR3 length: 17 residues. Here the CDR3 reads CASSEAAGMDGNRPQHF. CDR3 in DNA: TGTGCCAGTAGTGAAGCGGCGGGGATGGACGGCAATCGGCCCCAGCATTTT.

Remarks on this clonotype: Given a much more abundant clone one base away, this may be a read error. The chain joins TRBV30 to TRBJ1-2; possible D gene TRBD1, 6 bases. CDR1 is GTSNPN and CDR2 is SVGIG in the germline V gene (reference sequence). The CDR3 covers 14 residues. CDR3 protein: CAWADRPANYSYTF. As DNA, the CDR3 is TGTGCCTGGGCAGACAGGCCAGCTAACTATAGCTACACCTTC.

The genes are TRBV29-1 and TRBJ2-1; D is tentatively TRBD1 or TRBD2 (5 bases each). This CDR3 contains 14 residues. V was trimmed by 7 bases and J by 2 bases, leaving 15 bases between them. Germline-derived CDR1 and CDR2 are SQVTM and ANQGSEA. The CDR3 DNA follows: TGCAGCGCTATGAGGGGAGTGGCCTACAATGAGCAGTTCTTC. Amino acid sequence: CSAMRGVAYNEQFF.

About this clonotype: Because it lacks the conserved phenylalanine or tryptophan at the end, this CDR3 is likely a read error. The chain is built from TRBV11-2 and TRBJ2-7; no clear D gene. The germline V gene has CDR1 SGHAT and CDR2 FQNNGV. The CDR3 spans 14 residues. Trimming took 1 base from V and 2 from J, leaving 9 bases between them. The CDR3: CASSLVLLTYEQYL. The CDR3 bases are TGTGCCAGCAGCTTAGTACTCCTCACCTACGAGCAGTACCTT.

With respect to this clonotype: At one of its ends the junction is not consistent with the germline gene, which may arise from a read error. The V call is TRBV6-1, the J call TRBJ2-3, with D perhaps matching TRBD2 (5 bases). CDR3 length equals 13 residues. Looked up from germline, CDR1 is MNHNS and CDR2 is SASEGT. CDR3 protein: CASKYGRADAQYF. The CDR3 DNA reads as TGTGCCAGCAAGTATGGGAGAGCAGATGCGCAGTATTTT.

V and J are TRBV28 and TRBJ2-3; 9 bases fit TRBD1. The trim removed 8 bases at V and 4 bases at J, leaving 7 bases unmatched. Germline V CDR1 and CDR2: MDHEN, SYDVKM. The CDR3 totals 14 residues. CDR3 sequence (DNA): TGTGCCAGCTCGTCGACAGGGGGAGCAGATACGCAGTATTTT. It yields the protein CASSSTGGADTQYF.

As for this clonotype: A much bigger clone sits one base away, suggesting this may be a read error. The chain combines TRBV2 with TRBJ1-5; no clear D. Germline CDR1 and CDR2: SNHLY and FYNNEI. This CDR3 is built from 14 residues. CDR3 residues: CASSEVYSNKPQHF. In DNA form, the CDR3 reads TGTGCCAGCAGTGAAGTTTATAGCAATAAGCCCCAGCATTTT.

The chain carries TRBV6-5 and TRBJ2-7, with D maybe TRBD1 (6 bases). V lost 0 bases and J lost 7, with 13 bases in between. This CDR3 region has 14 residues. The germline V gene encodes CDR1 MNHEY and CDR2 SVGAGI. This CDR3 reads CASSYSGQSGEQYF. The CDR3 DNA follows: TGTGCCAGCAGTTACTCAGGACAGAGTGGAGAGCAGTACTTC.

Turning to this clonotype: The CDR3 end shows no conserved phenylalanine or tryptophan, and so a read error is likely. This chain uses TRBV11-2 with TRBJ2-1, with 9 positions matching TRBD2. The germline CDR1 and CDR2 sequences are SGHAT and FQNNGV. V trimming: 4 bases; J trimming: 11 bases; junction bases outside the gene matches: 15. The CDR3 is made up of 16 amino acids. The CDR3 here is CASSSRPSGRIYKQFV. CDR3 DNA: TGTGCCAGCAGCTCGCGCCCAAGCGGGAGGATCTATAAGCAGTTCGTC.

With respect to this clonotype: A read error may explain this, as a much larger clone is one base away. This chain links TRBV28 with TRBJ1-1; D perhaps matches TRBD1 (6 bases). Looked up from germline, CDR1 is MDHEN and CDR2 is SYDVKM. The CDR3 sequence is 14 residues long. The CDR3 sequence: CASLPVGWDTETFF. The CDR3 region has the DNA TGTGCCAGCCTTCCCGTGGGGTGGGACACTGAAACTTTCTTT.

There are many counts of this clonotype. V and J are TRBV12-3 or TRBV12-4 and TRBJ1-5, with 10 bases identical to TRBD1. Trimming took 3 bases from V and 2 from J; bases not matched to a gene: 1. The CDR3 spans 15 residues. CDR3 in amino acids: CASSFGTGGNQPQHF. CDR3 in DNA: TGTGCCAGCAGTTTTGGGACAGGGGGCAATCAGCCCCAGCATTTT.

On this clonotype: It may be a read error: a sequence one base away is much more abundant. This rearrangement joins TRBV30 to TRBJ1-1, with D uncertain. The CDR3 spans 14 residues. The V end lost 3 bases, the J end lost 1 base, and 12 bases lay between the germline ends. Germline assignment: CDR1 GTSNPN and CDR2 SVGIG (reference sequence). The CDR3 DNA follows: TGTGCCTGGAGGTGTGGGATCCCGAACACTGAAGCTTTCTTT. It is translated as CAWRCGIPNTEAFF. Supplemented by reference TRBV30 and TRBJ1-1, the full variable domain reads SQTIHQWPATLVQPVGSPLSLECTVEGTSNPNLYWYRQAAGRGLQLLFYSVGIGQISSEVPQNLSASRPQDRQFILSSKKLLLSDSGFYLCAWRCGIPNTEAFFGQGTRLTVV.

This clonotype has at least ten counts. V is TRBV29-1 and J is TRBJ1-1; TRBD1 might be the D (5 bases). Germline CDR1 reads SQVTM; CDR2 reads ANQGSEA. V gave up 4 bases and J gave up 2 bases, with 11 bases separating them. CDR3 length: 13 residues. CDR3 DNA: TGCAGCGTTGCCCAACAGGTTAACACTGAAGCTTTCTTT. It codes for CSVAQQVNTEAFF.

This rearrangement joins TRBV2 to TRBJ2-1; 16 nucleotides align to TRBD2. Germline V lookup: CDR1 SNHLY, CDR2 FYNNEI. The CDR3 extends over 21 amino acids. J gave up 4 bases and V 4 bases, and 16 bases lay outside the gene matches. The CDR3 protein is CASSGGWVGTSGRATYNEQFF. The CDR3 DNA is TGTGCCAGCAGTGGAGGATGGGTGGGGACTAGCGGGAGGGCCACTTACAATGAGCAGTTCTTC. The full variable domain, in which reference TRBV2 and TRBJ2-1 provide the parts outside the CDR3, is EPEVTQTPSHQVTQMGQEVILRCVPISNHLYFYWYRQILGQKVEFLVSFYNNEISEKSEIFDDQFSVERPDGSNFTLKIRSTKLEDSAMYFCASSGGWVGTSGRATYNEQFFGPGTRLTVL.

With respect to this clonotype: A junction boundary mismatches the germline segment, possibly from a read error. V usage is TRBV6-2 or TRBV6-3 and J usage is TRBJ2-7, with no clear D. Germline V gene data show CDR1 as MNHEY and CDR2 as SVGEGT. The CDR3 loop spans 14 amino acids. CDR3 in DNA: TGTGCCAGCAGTTACTCGCGGAAGTCCTATGAGCAGTACTTC. Protein product: CASSYSRKSYEQYF.

On this clonotype: The junction shows a germline mismatch at one end, possibly a read error. The V and J genes are TRBV11-2 and TRBJ1-2; D gene unclear. Per germline, CDR1 SGHAT and CDR2 FQNNGV. The CDR3 is 13 amino acids. The CDR3 reads CASSLEWSYGYAF. As DNA, the CDR3 is TGTGCCAGCAGCTTAGAGTGGAGCTATGGCTACGCCTTC.

On this clonotype itself: The final CDR3 position lacks the conserved phenylalanine or tryptophan, pointing to a likely read error. This chain links TRBV11-2 with TRBJ2-1, with 9 bases fitting TRBD2. The V segment lost 9 bases and the J segment 8 bases; nucleotides outside the gene matches: 17. The germline V gene has CDR1 SGHAT and CDR2 FQNNGV. The CDR3 loop spans 16 amino acids. CDR3 bases: TGTGCCAGTAGTTCGCGCCCCAGCGGGAGGATCTATGAGCAGTTCCTC. Its translation is CASSSRPSGRIYEQFL.

This clonotype has just one count. Germline is not matched at one junction end, which may reflect a read error. The rearrangement uses TRBV6-1 and TRBJ1-2, with D perhaps TRBD1 (5 bases). Germline CDR1 is MNHNS and CDR2 is SASEGT. CDR3 length equals 13 residues. This CDR3 reads CASWDATNYDYTF. CDR3 in DNA: TGTGCCAGCTGGGACGCCACTAACTATGACTACACCTTC.

The chain is built from TRBV28 and TRBJ2-1, with TRBD1 identical over 7 bases. The V segment lost 11 bases and the J segment 2 bases; nucleotides outside the gene matches: 15. The V gene's germline CDR1 is MDHEN and CDR2 SYDVKM. This CDR3 contains 16 residues. The CDR3 nucleotides are TGTGCCGCCAGTTCCACAGGGGTCGAGGCCTACAATGAGCAGTTCTTC. Its protein product is CAASSTGVEAYNEQFF. The entire variable domain, with the rest obtained from reference TRBV28 and TRBJ2-1, is as follows: DVKVTQSSRYLVKRTGEKVFLECVQDMDHENMFWYRQDPGLGLRLIYFSYDVKMKEKGDIPEGYSVSREKKERFSLILESASTNQTSMYLCAASSTGVEAYNEQFFGPGTRLTVL.

A remark on this clonotype: The conserved final phenylalanine or tryptophan is absent from the CDR3, which likely points to a read error. The DNA is omitted, as the CDR3 cannot be located on it reliably, and the CDR3 follows TCRdb's listing. The chain couples TRBV7-9 to TRBJ2-5; TRBD1, the D gene given by the table, was not confirmed from the DNA. Germline V gene sequence: CDR1 SEHNR, CDR2 FQNEAQ (reference sequence). The CDR3 totals 16 residues, both ends included. CDR3: CASSLGDRGLQETQYS.

On this clonotype itself: Relative to the germline gene, one junction end is altered; a read error may explain this. The chain recombines TRBV11-3 with TRBJ2-3; either TRBD1 or TRBD2 may supply D (6 bases each). This CDR3 is 15 amino acids long. Germline V gene sequence: CDR1 SGHNT, CDR2 YENEEA. This chain's CDR3 is CASSLEGHPGDTHYF. CDR3 sequence (DNA): TGTGCCAGCAGCTTGGAGGGACACCCCGGAGATACGCATTATTTT.

This clonotype was counted between two and nine times. A read error may account for a junction end that differs from germline. The chain couples TRBV6-5 to TRBJ1-1; no reliable D call. The germline gives CDR1 MNHEY, CDR2 SVGAGI. The CDR3 length is 14 residues. CDR3 in amino acids: CVSSYDGVNTEAFF. The CDR3 nucleotides are TGTGTCAGCAGTTACGACGGGGTGAACACTGAAGCTTTCTTT.

This clonotype was seen only once. This rearrangement joins TRBV7-3 to TRBJ2-3; 8 bases are a match to TRBD2. This CDR3 is built from 15 residues. The junction had 6 bases not matched to a gene; V was cut back by 5 bases and J by 2 bases. Germline CDR1 reads SGHTA; CDR2 reads FQGTGA. For the CDR3, the DNA is TGTGCCAGCAGCCCTAGTAGCGGGAACACAGATACGCAGTATTTT. Its protein is CASSPSSGNTDTQYF.